Presented here are 19 T cell receptor beta chains from one specimen sequenced in a study of blood T cells in healthy people across ages. Combining a sample-barcoded 5' primer with a J-beta primer mix, a second PCR ran for roughly 7 to 12 cycles. TCRdb called the 5' RACE reads again in MiXCR, with one record for every CDR3 protein. The table has about 800,000 distinct CDR3 sequences, about three fifths seen once. The specimen was blood. The receptors shown here come from a man aged 30 to 45 in good health.

V and J are TRBV25-1 and TRBJ2-5; TRBD2 agrees at 9 bases. The CDR3 sequence is 16 residues long. CDR1 and CDR2 (germline): MGHDK, SYGVNS. V trimming: 6 bases; J trimming: 4 bases; junction bases outside the gene matches: 12. In DNA form, the CDR3 reads TGTGCCAGCAGCCTGAACCCGGGACTAGCAGGAGAGACCCAGTACTTC. It translates to CASSLNPGLAGETQYF.

This clonotype was seen only a few times. This chain connects TRBV7-2 to TRBJ2-7, with D perhaps matching TRBD1 (5 bases). Germline values: CDR1 SGHTA, CDR2 FQGNSA. The V end lost 0 bases, the J end lost 7 bases, and 13 bases lay between the germline ends. CDR3 size: 14 residues. The CDR3 is CASSLAFQGREQYF. For the CDR3, the DNA is TGTGCCAGCAGCTTAGCTTTCCAGGGCCGGGAGCAGTACTTC.

This clonotype has just a few counts. The J gene is TRBJ2-1, the V gene TRBV4-2; TRBD2 is a possible D gene (6 bases). V lost 0 bases and J 0 bases, leaving 9 bases between the germline ends. CDR3 size: 16 residues. Germline V gene lookup returns CDR1 LGHNA and CDR2 YNFKEQ. Here the CDR3 reads CASSQEAGSSYNEQFF. CDR3 DNA: TGTGCCAGCAGCCAAGAGGCGGGGAGCTCCTACAATGAGCAGTTCTTC.

The chain links TRBV20-1 to TRBJ1-6; D may be TRBD1 (6 bases). The CDR3 extends over 15 amino acids. Germline CDR1 DFQATT, CDR2 SNEGSKA (reference sequence). The V end lost 4 bases, the J end lost 8 bases, and 18 bases lay between the germline ends. In DNA, the CDR3 is TGCAGTGCTAAGGGATGGGGGGCCGTTGATTCACCCCTCCACTTT. Translated: CSAKGWGAVDSPLHF.

The V gene is TRBV19, the J gene TRBJ1-2, with 8 bases that match TRBD1. V dropped 3 bases and J dropped 10; count of bases not matched to a gene: 13. The length of the CDR3 is 15 residues. Germline V gene sequence: CDR1 LNHDA, CDR2 SQIVND (reference sequence). Written as DNA, the CDR3 is TGTGCCAGTAGTATTTGGACAGGGAGGCAACCTGTCTACACCTTC. Amino acids: CASSIWTGRQPVYTF.

This chain links TRBV28 with TRBJ2-4; 7 bases map to TRBD1. V lost 9 bases and J lost 8; bases outside the gene matches: 10. The CDR3 runs 13 residues. Germline V gene data show CDR1 as MDHEN and CDR2 as SYDVKM. CDR3 protein: CASNKQGRDIQYF. Written as DNA, the CDR3 is TGTGCCAGTAATAAACAGGGGCGGGACATTCAGTACTTC.

In its sample, this clonotype was seen a few times. The V gene is TRBV29-1, the J gene TRBJ2-1; TRBD2 might be the D (6 bases). Trimming shortened V by 7 bases and J by 5 bases, and 9 bases separated the two germline ends. The CDR3 length is 11 residues. The germline V gene encodes CDR1 SQVTM and CDR2 ANQGSEA. The CDR3 loop is CSDGTHNEQFF. For the CDR3, the DNA is TGCAGCGACGGGACTCACAATGAGCAGTTCTTC.

The rearrangement links TRBV6-1 to TRBJ1-2; perhaps TRBD1 as D (6 bases). Trimming shortened V by 4 bases and J by 8 bases, and 20 bases separated the two germline ends. Germline V gene lookup returns CDR1 MNHNS and CDR2 SASEGT. CDR3 size: 15 residues. The CDR3 here is CASSAGRAGDSGYTF. For the CDR3, the DNA is TGTGCCAGCAGTGCGGGTAGGGCAGGGGATTCCGGCTACACCTTC.

J is TRBJ2-5 and V is TRBV4-2; D is perhaps TRBD1 (5 bases). This CDR3 has 15 residues. Trimming stripped 8 bases from V and 2 bases from J, with 18 bases between. Looked up from germline, CDR1 is LGHNA and CDR2 is YNFKEQ. CDR3 sequence: CASPWGYLKQETQYF. CDR3 in DNA: TGTGCCAGCCCCTGGGGCTACCTGAAGCAAGAGACCCAGTACTTC.

The chain uses TRBV7-9 and TRBJ2-1, with 10 positions matching TRBD1. V lost 5 bases, J lost 4 bases, and 11 bases stayed unmatched. In germline, CDR1 is SEHNR, CDR2 FQNEAQ (reference sequence). The CDR3 is made up of 17 amino acids. CDR3 in amino acids: CASSRLPGQGSYNEQFF. CDR3 DNA sequence: TGTGCCAGCAGCAGGCTGCCGGGACAGGGGTCGTACAATGAGCAGTTCTTC.

This clonotype was detected only a few times. This chain joins TRBV7-2 and TRBJ2-1; tentative D call: TRBD2 (5 bases). V gave up 8 bases and J gave up 7 bases, with 15 bases separating them. Germline V CDR1 and CDR2: SGHTA, FQGNSA. This CDR3 region has 13 residues. The CDR3 reads CASRRVGENEQFF. The CDR3, as DNA: TGTGCCAGCCGCCGAGTTGGGGAGAATGAGCAGTTCTTC. The full variable domain, in which reference TRBV7-2 and TRBJ2-1 provide the parts outside the CDR3, is GAGVSQSPSNKVTEKGKDVELRCDPISGHTALYWYRQSLGQGLEFLIYFQGNSAPDKSGLPSDRFSAERTGGSVSTLTIQRTQQEDSAVYLCASRRVGENEQFFGPGTRLTVL.

Here the CDR3 reads CSARVTVGDTQYF. The DNA of the CDR3 is TGCAGTGCTAGAGTTACGGTGGGGGATACGCAGTATTTT. The genes are TRBV20-1 and TRBJ2-3; D not resolved. Trimming took 1 base from V and 6 from J, leaving 11 bases between them. CDR1 and CDR2 (germline): DFQATT, SNEGSKA (reference sequence). The CDR3 has 13 amino acids.

This clonotype has just a few counts. The chain uses TRBV7-2 and TRBJ2-1; 9 positions agree with TRBD2. The CDR3 spans 20 residues. With 2 bases clipped from V and 0 bases from J, the junction kept 14 bases outside the gene matches. The germline CDR1 and CDR2 sequences are SGHTA and FQGNSA. The CDR3 loop reads CASSLRSQGLAPSSYNEQFF. CDR3 nucleotide sequence: TGTGCCAGCAGCTTAAGGTCCCAGGGACTAGCTCCTAGCTCCTACAATGAGCAGTTCTTC. The complete variable domain, with remaining parts taken from reference TRBV7-2 and TRBJ2-1, reads GAGVSQSPSNKVTEKGKDVELRCDPISGHTALYWYRQSLGQGLEFLIYFQGNSAPDKSGLPSDRFSAERTGGSVSTLTIQRTQQEDSAVYLCASSLRSQGLAPSSYNEQFFGPGTRLTVL.

This clonotype appeared a single time. A single base separates this from a much larger clone, so it may be a read error. The CDR3 spells CAISLTTSGPLNEQLF. CDR3 DNA sequence: TGTGCCATCAGTCTAACGACTAGCGGGCCTCTCAATGAGCAGTTATTC. The chain is built from TRBV10-3 and TRBJ2-1, with 10 bases aligning to TRBD2. The CDR3 runs 16 residues. Germline CDR1 reads ENHRY; CDR2 reads SYGVKD.

The chain is built from TRBV4-2 and TRBJ1-2; D is unclear. The CDR3 extends over 14 amino acids. V gave up 0 bases and J gave up 1 base, with 6 bases separating them. Germline V lookup: CDR1 LGHNA, CDR2 YNFKEQ. This CDR3 reads CASSQDGINYGYTF. Here the CDR3 DNA reads TGTGCCAGCAGCCAAGACGGAATTAACTATGGCTACACCTTC.

The chain employs TRBV19 and TRBJ1-2; D gene ambiguous. The CDR3 has 19 residues. Trimming took off 10 bases at V and 4 bases at J, with 34 bases between the two ends. The V gene's germline CDR1 is LNHDA and CDR2 SQIVND (reference sequence). CDR3 amino acids: CATTNGGTLTSGALYGYTF. CDR3 DNA: TGTGCCACTACAAATGGAGGAACCCTCACTAGCGGCGCTCTCTATGGCTACACCTTC.

This clonotype was observed a handful of times. The chain links TRBV7-6 to TRBJ1-5; TRBD1 is a possible D gene (6 bases). V was shortened by 2 bases and J by 4 bases, with 12 bases between the two germline ends. CDR3 length: 15 amino acids. Germline V CDR1 and CDR2: SGHVS, FNYEAQ. The CDR3 here is CASSLQTGLNQPQHF. For the CDR3, the DNA is TGTGCCAGCAGCTTACAGACAGGTCTTAATCAGCCCCAGCATTTT.

The chain employs TRBV6-2 or TRBV6-3 and TRBJ2-4, with 9 nucleotides matching TRBD1. CDR3 length: 17 residues. Germline V CDR1 and CDR2: MNHEY, SVGEGT. With V trimmed by 8 bases and J by 0 bases, 11 bases remained unmatched. CDR3 loop: CASARTGVGLAKNIQYF. The CDR3 nucleotides are TGTGCCAGCGCTAGGACAGGGGTAGGGCTAGCCAAAAACATTCAGTACTTC.

In its sample, this clonotype was seen many times. The junction departs from the called germline gene at one end, perhaps through a read error. V is TRBV4-3 and J is TRBJ2-3; TRBD2 agrees at 11 bases. In germline, CDR1 is LGHNA, CDR2 YSLEER. The CDR3 runs 14 residues. The CDR3, as DNA: TGTGCCAGCAGTCGGACTAGCGGGACAGATACGCAGTATTTT. Its translation: CASSRTSGTDTQYF.